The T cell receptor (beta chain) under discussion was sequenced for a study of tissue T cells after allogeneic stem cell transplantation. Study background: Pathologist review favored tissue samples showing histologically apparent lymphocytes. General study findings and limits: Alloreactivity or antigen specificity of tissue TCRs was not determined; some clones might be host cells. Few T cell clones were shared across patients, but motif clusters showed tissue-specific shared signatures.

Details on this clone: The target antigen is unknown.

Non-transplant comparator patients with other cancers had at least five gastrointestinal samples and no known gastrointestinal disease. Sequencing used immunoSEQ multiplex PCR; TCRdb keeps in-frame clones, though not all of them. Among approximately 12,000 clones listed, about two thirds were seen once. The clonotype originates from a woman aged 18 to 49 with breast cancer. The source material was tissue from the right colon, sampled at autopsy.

For the CDR3, the DNA is TGTGCCAGCAGTTTAAGGGTCCGGGAAAAACTGTTTTTT. It translates to CASSLRVREKLFF. This chain connects TRBV27 to TRBJ1-4, with no clear D. Germline V CDR1 and CDR2: MNHEY, SMNVEV (reference sequence). V dropped 2 bases and J dropped 8 bases, with 9 bases sitting between them. The CDR3 totals 13 residues.